The entry below gives a single T cell receptor beta chain sequence along with its context. What it binds is unknown. Documented time point: patch test 1, 2 weeks after DPC sensitization. This sample's treatment: therapeutic diphenylcyclopropenone sensitization with weekly scalp DPC. The data were taken from a study of human T cells and chemical hapten exposure. General study findings and limits: Expanded TCRs clustered into significantly more large CDR3 similarity groups than controls, the analysis revealed.

Source study methods: There were a median of around 97,000 TCRs per sample, with a range from roughly 20,000 to 700,000. TCRdb independently ran MiXCR on the RACE reads; one entry per CDR3 protein. These V and J calls rely on TCRdb rather than the paper's analysis. The sample lists around 99,000 distinct CDR3 sequences, around 12% occurring once. The sequences come from whole blood, collected in connection with sensitization to the hapten diphenylcyclopropenone (DPC). The receptor comes from a middle-aged woman with alopecia areata. Some clones in this sample may be carry-over from other donors' samples.

CDR3 nucleotides: TGTGCCAGCTCACCACCGCCAGGGGGTATGTACGAGCAGTACTTC. Translated: CASSPPPGGMYEQYF. This chain joins TRBV18 and TRBJ2-7; 7 bases agree with TRBD1. J was trimmed by 4 bases and V by 0 bases; bases with no gene match: 6. The germline V gene has CDR1 KGHSH and CDR2 LQKENI. The length of the CDR3 is 15 residues.